This is a list of T cell receptor beta chains from one sample in a study of shared clonotypes between healthy human individuals. The protocol was immunoSEQ multiplex PCR, while the TCRdb copy is restricted to in-frame clones and leaves out a portion. The table lists about 580,000 clones, 95% to 98% of them singletons. Sequences were obtained from naive CD8+ T cells sorted from blood. These receptors came from a man aged 25 to 45 in good health. Both conserved end residues are trimmed from each CDR3. The D gene is left open where the match is weak.

J: TRBJ2-7
V: TRBV7-9
length: 11
D: .
CDR3: ASSLAVPYEQY

J: TRBJ1-2
V: TRBV27
length: 11
D: .
CDR3: ASRTRVGNGYT

J: TRBJ2-2
V: TRBV9
length: 11
D: .
CDR3: ASSVVGSGELF

J: TRBJ2-1
V: TRBV10-3
length: 20
D: .
CDR3: AISESRWEALSSQGTYNEQF

J: TRBJ1-5
V: TRBV19
length: 12
D: .
CDR3: ASSIGQNNQPQH

J: TRBJ2-3
V: TRBV11-2
length: 14
D: TRBD2
CDR3: ASSWGLAGELHTQY

J: TRBJ2-7
V: TRBV27
length: 17
D: TRBD2
CDR3: ASSFLHPGTSGRADEQY

J: TRBJ2-2
V: TRBV15
length: 16
D: TRBD2
CDR3: ATSRPGLAGLHTGELF

J: TRBJ2-5
V: TRBV14
length: 14
D: .
CDR3: ASSQDARRVQETQY

J: TRBJ1-2
V: TRBV19
length: 13
D: .
CDR3: ATPKPAQVRGGYT

J: TRBJ2-3
V: TRBV9
length: 13
D: .
CDR3: ASSVGRPGTDTQY

J: TRBJ1-1
V: TRBV19
length: 13
D: TRBD1
CDR3: ASTWTGNLNTEAF

J: TRBJ2-5
V: TRBV29-1
length: 13
D: .
CDR3: SVQLLGEALETQY

J: TRBJ2-7
V: TRBV29-1
length: 12
D: .
CDR3: SVEDRGRNYEQY

J: TRBJ2-7
V: TRBV5-1
length: 17
D: TRBD1
CDR3: ASSDGTGSGKTSTYEQY

J: TRBJ2-5
V: TRBV27
length: 15
D: TRBD2
CDR3: ASSLQWLAGDGETQY

J: TRBJ2-7
V: TRBV5-4
length: 12
D: TRBD1
CDR3: ASSLEGAVDEQY

J: TRBJ2-1
V: TRBV7-6
length: 14
D: TRBD2
CDR3: ASSSSSGSSYNEQF

J: TRBJ2-1
V: TRBV28
length: 11
D: .
CDR3: ASSLTNYNEQF

J: TRBJ1-2
V: TRBV27
length: 14
D: .
CDR3: ASSPRDTSGVGGYT

J: TRBJ2-3
V: TRBV4-3
length: 15
D: TRBD2
CDR3: ASSQKGLAEHTDTQY

J: TRBJ1-2
V: TRBV29-1
length: 9
D: .
CDR3: SVEDRNGYT

J: TRBJ1-1
V: TRBV13
length: 15
D: .
CDR3: ASSLSSPWQGDTEAF

J: TRBJ2-7
V: TRBV29-1
length: 10
D: .
CDR3: SVGESSYEQY

J: TRBJ2-7
V: TRBV7-8
length: 14
D: .
CDR3: ASSLEVGAGSYEQY

J: TRBJ2-1
V: TRBV27
length: 14
D: TRBD2
CDR3: ASSGLAGGSYNEQF

J: TRBJ2-7
V: TRBV27
length: 11
D: TRBD2
CDR3: ASSQGRVYEQY

J: TRBJ2-7
V: TRBV9
length: 13
D: TRBD1
CDR3: ASSRTGTGSYEQY

J: TRBJ2-7
V: TRBV6-1
length: 13
D: TRBD1
CDR3: ALREGQGLTYEQY

J: TRBJ2-3
V: TRBV6-5
length: 13
D: TRBD2
CDR3: ASSHGTSGTDTQY

J: TRBJ2-5
V: TRBV28
length: 14
D: .
CDR3: ASSPVGGVYQETQY

J: TRBJ2-1
V: TRBV7-6
length: 13
D: TRBD2
CDR3: ASSLGLARRNEQF

J: TRBJ1-2
V: TRBV6-1
length: 11
D: TRBD1
CDR3: ASMEWQGDGYT

J: TRBJ2-5
V: TRBV7-9
length: 12
D: .
CDR3: ASSLYQGLETQY

J: TRBJ2-7
V: TRBV6-1
length: 12
D: TRBD2
CDR3: ASFLAGVSYEQY

J: TRBJ1-1
V: TRBV5-1
length: 14
D: TRBD1
CDR3: ASSLGDRGGNTEAF

J: TRBJ2-7
V: TRBV5-1
length: 12
D: .
CDR3: ASSVDGTTYEQY

J: TRBJ1-4
V: TRBV7-9
length: 13
D: .
CDR3: ASSPRAASGEKLF

J: TRBJ2-1
V: TRBV11-2
length: 12
D: .
CDR3: ASSLRPLGDEQF

J: TRBJ2-7
V: TRBV2
length: 10
D: .
CDR3: ASRGRVYEQY

J: TRBJ2-3
V: TRBV9
length: 14
D: TRBD2
CDR3: ASSAGTSDDRDTQY

J: TRBJ2-7
V: TRBV5-1
length: 12
D: .
CDR3: ASSLDSIVYEQY

J: TRBJ2-1
V: TRBV7-9
length: 15
D: TRBD1
CDR3: ASSLFVTGTGGIEQF

J: TRBJ2-6
V: TRBV28
length: 19
D: .
CDR3: ASSLPALGAGTYSGANVLT

J: TRBJ2-1
V: TRBV7-9
length: 13
D: TRBD2
CDR3: ASSPREGSYNEQF

J: TRBJ1-2
V: TRBV5-3
length: 11
D: .
CDR3: ARSQDHKDGYT

J: TRBJ2-1
V: TRBV27
length: 14
D: TRBD2
CDR3: ASSSGTSGSYNEQF

J: TRBJ1-2
V: TRBV7-9
length: 13
D: TRBD1
CDR3: ASSLGDRYNYGYT

J: TRBJ2-7
V: TRBV29-1
length: 11
D: .
CDR3: SVEGGNSYEQY

J: TRBJ2-7
V: TRBV18
length: 15
D: TRBD2
CDR3: ASSPGLAGAPRYEQY

J: TRBJ2-1
V: TRBV30
length: 6
D: .
CDR3: ASNEQF

J: TRBJ2-7
V: TRBV28
length: 12
D: .
CDR3: ASRPLTFSYEQY